This T cell receptor beta chain was identified in a study of neurological immune-mediated disorders. Study results and limitations: No sharing of CDR3 amino acid sequences was observed among expanded clones across subjects, suggesting private repertoires in all groups.

Synthesis of cDNA was accomplished via 5'RACE employing 10-nucleotide random UMIs. TCRdb analysed the 5' RACE reads with MiXCR anew, one entry per CDR3 protein. The sample carries 66,000 or so distinct CDR3 sequences, under 5% recorded once. Many counts were recorded for this clonotype. Its antigen is not identified. It was from 2 million PBMCs stored at -80 C that the unsorted libraries were obtained. The germline gives CDR1 LGHDT, CDR2 YNNKEL (reference sequence). The CDR3 spans 14 residues. Deletions cut 3 bases from V and 9 bases from J, with 15 bases between. The chain carries TRBV3-1 and TRBJ1-5; D not certain. The specimen sequenced was PBMCs. This receptor was identified in a man younger than 45 with multiple sclerosis. The DNA for the CDR3 is TGTGCCAGCAGCCAGTCCCCGACACGTCCGCCCCAGCATTTT. It encodes CASSQSPTRPPQHF.